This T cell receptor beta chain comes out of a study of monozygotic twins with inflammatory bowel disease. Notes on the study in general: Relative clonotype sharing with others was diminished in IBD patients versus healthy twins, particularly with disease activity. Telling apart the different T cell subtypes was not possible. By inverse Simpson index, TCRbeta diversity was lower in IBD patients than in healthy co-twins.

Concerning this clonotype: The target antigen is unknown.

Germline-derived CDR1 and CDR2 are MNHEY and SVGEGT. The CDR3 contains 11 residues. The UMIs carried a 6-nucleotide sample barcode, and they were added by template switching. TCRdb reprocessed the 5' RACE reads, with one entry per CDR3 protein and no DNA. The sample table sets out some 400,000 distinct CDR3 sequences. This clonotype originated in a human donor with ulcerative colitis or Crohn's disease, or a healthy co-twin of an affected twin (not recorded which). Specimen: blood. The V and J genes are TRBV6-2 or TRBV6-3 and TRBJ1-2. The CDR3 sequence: CASSYMRGYTF.